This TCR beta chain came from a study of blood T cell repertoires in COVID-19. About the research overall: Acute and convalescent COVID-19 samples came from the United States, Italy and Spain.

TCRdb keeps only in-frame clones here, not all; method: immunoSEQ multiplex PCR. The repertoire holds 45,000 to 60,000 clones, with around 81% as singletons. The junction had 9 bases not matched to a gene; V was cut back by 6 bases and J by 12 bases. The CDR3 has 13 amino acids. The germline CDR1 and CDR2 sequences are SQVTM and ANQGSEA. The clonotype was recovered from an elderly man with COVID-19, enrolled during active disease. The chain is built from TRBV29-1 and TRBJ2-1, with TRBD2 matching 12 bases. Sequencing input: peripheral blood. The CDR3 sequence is CSVLAGGPGVQFF. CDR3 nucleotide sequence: TGCAGCGTCCTAGCGGGAGGGCCGGGGGTGCAGTTCTTC.